These 3 T cell receptor beta chains share one sample of origin, sequenced in a study of control samples from healthy donors and cancer patients. Profiled with immunoSEQ multiplex PCR; TCRdb holds only in-frame clones, not every one. The sample has roughly 120,000 clones; 85% to 90% are singletons. Sequenced input: blood. The receptors were sampled from a woman aged 70-85 years in good health.

The gene calls are TRBV3-1 (or the pseudogene TRBV3-2) and TRBJ1-2, with D possibly matching TRBD1 (5 bases). V was clipped by 0 bases and J by 4 bases, with 15 bases between them. The CDR3 length is 16 residues. Germline loops: CDR1 LGHDT, CDR2 YNNKEL (reference sequence). The CDR3 here is CASSQESGRNGYGYTF. As DNA, the CDR3 is TGTGCCAGCAGCCAAGAGTCAGGGAGAAACGGCTATGGCTACACCTTC.

This chain joins TRBV6-1 and TRBJ2-1; perhaps TRBD2 as D (7 bases). In germline, CDR1 is MNHNS, CDR2 SASEGT. Trimming removed 7 bases at V and 3 bases at J, with 19 bases between. This CDR3 is 16 amino acids long. CDR3 residues: CASTDGGGGFYNEQFF. CDR3 coding DNA: TGTGCCAGCACTGATGGGGGCGGGGGATTCTACAATGAGCAGTTCTTC.

The chain is built from TRBV6-6 and TRBJ1-6; no reliable D call. V dropped 4 bases and J dropped 0 bases, with 10 bases sitting between them. This CDR3 contains 16 residues. CDR1 is MNHNY and CDR2 is SVGAGI in the germline V gene (reference sequence). The CDR3 region has the DNA TGTGCCAGCAGTTCCCGGGCGACCTCCTATAATTCACCCCTCCACTTT. As protein: CASSSRATSYNSPLHF.